Below are 18 T cell receptor beta chains sequenced from a single sample in a study of CD8+ T cells in alopecia areata. RNA, once extracted, was reverse transcribed into cDNA for use as the sequencing template. Profiling relied on immunoSEQ multiplex PCR, and the TCRdb table lists in-frame clones only, not all of them. The table includes some 30,000 clones, 70% to 80% detected once. Sequencing input: NKG2D-low CD8+ T cells sorted from blood. These receptors originate from a human donor with alopecia areata.

The chain combines TRBV7-2 with TRBJ2-7; 11 bases map to TRBD1. There are 15 residues in the CDR3. Germline V gene sequence: CDR1 SGHTA, CDR2 FQGNSA. V lost 3 bases and J lost 6; bases outside the gene matches: 7. The CDR3 sequence: CASSFPPGQGGEQYF. Written as DNA, the CDR3 is TGTGCCAGCAGCTTTCCGCCGGGACAGGGGGGCGAGCAGTACTTC.

This chain links TRBV2 with TRBJ2-3, with 9 bases aligning to TRBD2. The CDR3 contains 14 residues. From germline, CDR1 is SNHLY and CDR2 FYNNEI. V shed 9 bases, J shed 6 bases, and the junction held 10 bases outside the gene matches. The DNA of the CDR3 is TGTGCCAGTGAGGGGCGGGAGGGCGTCGATACGCAGTATTTT. Protein sequence: CASEGREGVDTQYF.

The V and J genes are TRBV6-4 and TRBJ1-1; 7 nucleotides line up with TRBD1. J gave up 4 bases and V 6 bases, and 11 bases lay outside the gene matches. Germline CDR1 and CDR2: MRHNA and SNTAGT. The CDR3 is 15 amino acids. CDR3 in DNA: TGTGCCAGCAGCCTCTCAGGGGGGGGTGTCACTGAAGCTTTCTTT. This encodes CASSLSGGGVTEAFF.

This chain joins TRBV19 and TRBJ2-1; possibly TRBD1 or TRBD2 for D (5 bases each). Trimming took 1 base from V and 7 from J, leaving 5 bases between them. The CDR3 length is 12 residues. Germline V gene lookup returns CDR1 LNHDA and CDR2 SQIVND (reference sequence). The CDR3 bases are TGTGCCAGTAGTATAGGGGGGAATGAGCAGTTCTTC. It codes for CASSIGGNEQFF.

This chain uses TRBV14 with TRBJ1-2; 12 bases line up with TRBD1. Per the germline V gene, CDR1 is SGHDN and CDR2 is FVKESK. CDR3 size: 14 residues. The V segment lost 4 bases and the J segment 4 bases; nucleotides outside the gene matches: 1. CDR3 amino acids: CASSPGQGAYGYTF. In DNA, the CDR3 is TGTGCCAGCAGCCCGGGACAGGGGGCCTATGGCTACACCTTC. Using reference TRBV14 and TRBJ1-2 for the parts outside the CDR3, the full variable domain is EAGVTQFPSHSVIEKGQTVTLRCDPISGHDNLYWYRRVMGKEIKFLLHFVKESKQDESGMPNNRFLAERTGGTYSTLKVQPAELEDSGVYFCASSPGQGAYGYTFGSGTRLTVV.

This CDR3 reads CASSHDTGLAGREQYF. The CDR3, as DNA: TGCGCCAGCAGCCATGACACTGGGCTAGCGGGACGCGAGCAGTACTTC. The chain uses TRBV4-1 and TRBJ2-7, with 9 bases identical to TRBD2. Germline V gene sequence: CDR1 MGHRA, CDR2 YSYEKL. V gave up 3 bases and J gave up 6 bases; unmatched junction bases: 12. The CDR3 runs 16 residues.

The genes are TRBV7-8 and TRBJ2-5; 7 nucleotides agree with TRBD1. The CDR3 length is 15 residues. CDR1 and CDR2 from the germline V gene are SGHVS and FQNEAQ. V shed 5 bases, J shed 4 bases, and the junction held 10 bases outside the gene matches. CDR3 nucleotide sequence: TGTGCCAGCAGCAACCCGACAGGGTTTTTAGAGACCCAGTACTTC. This gives the protein CASSNPTGFLETQYF.

V is TRBV25-1 and J is TRBJ2-1; D perhaps matches TRBD2 (5 bases). With 1 base removed from V and 0 bases from J, the gap between germline ends came to 10 bases. The CDR3 totals 16 residues. Germline CDR1 is MGHDK and CDR2 is SYGVNS. CDR3 protein: CASSESGSSSYNEQFF. For the CDR3, the DNA is TGTGCCAGCAGTGAATCGGGGTCCAGCTCCTACAATGAGCAGTTCTTC. The variable domain in full, with the rest retrieved from reference TRBV25-1 and TRBJ2-1, is EADIYQTPRYLVIGTGKKITLECSQTMGHDKMYWYQQDPGMELHLIHYSYGVNSTEKGDLSSESTVSRIRTEHFPLTLESARPSHTSQYLCASSESGSSSYNEQFFGPGTRLTVL.

This clone occurred once. The V gene is TRBV5-1, the J gene TRBJ2-7; perhaps D is TRBD1 or TRBD2 (5 bases each). CDR1 and CDR2 from the germline V gene are SGHRS and YFSETQ. The CDR3 is 16 residues long. Trimming removed 5 bases at V and 3 bases at J, with 21 bases between. Here the CDR3 DNA reads TGCGCCAGCAGTCTCTCCCGGGACGGGCCCGGCTACGAGCAGTACTTC. This encodes CASSLSRDGPGYEQYF. The variable domain in full, completed from reference TRBV5-1 and TRBJ2-7, reads KAGVTQTPRYLIKTRGQQVTLSCSPISGHRSVSWYQQTPGQGLQFLFEYFSETQRNKGNFPGRFSGRQFSNSRSEMNVSTLELGDSALYLCASSLSRDGPGYEQYFGPGTRLTVT.

The gene calls are TRBV29-1 and TRBJ2-3, with a tentative D call TRBD2 (6 bases). V lost 7 bases and J lost 4, with 21 bases in between. In germline, CDR1 is SQVTM, CDR2 ANQGSEA. The CDR3 has 15 amino acids. CDR3 amino acids: CSADGGLRAPDTQYF. The CDR3 coding sequence is TGCAGCGCCGACGGAGGGCTCCGGGCCCCAGATACGCAGTATTTT.

The chain combines TRBV29-1 with TRBJ2-7; D possibly matches TRBD1 or TRBD2 (5 bases each). The CDR3 is made up of 13 amino acids. Between the trimmed V and J ends, which lost 4 bases and 3 bases, there was a span of 13 bases. Germline V gives CDR1 SQVTM, CDR2 ANQGSEA. CDR3 region: CSVATGTDYEQYF. The CDR3 bases are TGCAGCGTTGCGACTGGGACCGACTACGAGCAGTACTTC.

J is TRBJ2-2 and V is TRBV28; the D call may be TRBD1 or TRBD2 (5 bases each). The CDR3 totals 15 residues. The V gene's germline CDR1 is MDHEN and CDR2 SYDVKM. V lost 6 bases, J lost 4 bases, and 15 bases lay in between. The CDR3 reads CASRPGPRVTGELFF. The CDR3, as DNA: TGTGCCAGCAGGCCGGGACCGCGAGTCACCGGGGAGCTGTTTTTT.

This clone has a handful of counts. This chain connects TRBV7-9 to TRBJ2-7; D perhaps matches TRBD2 (5 bases). CDR1 SEHNR and CDR2 FQNEAQ come from the germline V gene (reference sequence). Trimming pared 5 bases from V and 1 base from J, leaving 15 bases between. This CDR3 comprises 15 residues. The CDR3 spells CASSHNGVPSYEQYF. Written as DNA, the CDR3 is TGTGCCAGCAGCCACAACGGGGTCCCGTCCTACGAGCAGTACTTC. Using reference TRBV7-9 and TRBJ2-7 for the parts outside the CDR3, the full variable domain is DTGVSQNPRHKITKRGQNVTFRCDPISEHNRLYWYRQTLGQGPEFLTYFQNEAQLEKSRLLSDRFSAERPKGSFSTLEIQRTEQGDSAMYLCASSHNGVPSYEQYFGPGTRLTVT.

J is TRBJ2-7 and V is TRBV11-1, with D maybe TRBD2 (6 bases). The CDR3 loop spans 17 amino acids. Germline assignment: CDR1 SGHAT and CDR2 FQDESV (reference sequence). Trimming removed 6 bases at V and 3 bases at J, with 24 bases between. In DNA form, the CDR3 reads TGTGCCAGCAGTGACCTCGATTTCCGGGAGAGTTACTACGAGCAGTACTTC. Translation: CASSDLDFRESYYEQYF. Complete variable domain (other parts from reference TRBV11-1 and TRBJ2-7): EAEVAQSPRYKITEKSQAVAFWCDPISGHATLYWYRQILGQGPELLVQFQDESVVDDSQLPKDRFSAERLKGVDSTLKIQPAELGDSAMYLCASSDLDFRESYYEQYFGPGTRLTVT.

The chain carries TRBV27 and TRBJ1-5, with D perhaps matching TRBD1 (6 bases). Germline CDR1 and CDR2: MNHEY and SMNVEV (reference sequence). V shed 5 bases and J shed 0 bases, with 11 bases lying between them. The CDR3 has 15 residues. The CDR3 nucleotides read TGTGCCAGCAGTCCCCAGGGGAATAGCAATCAGCCCCAGCATTTT. This encodes CASSPQGNSNQPQHF.

The V and J genes are TRBV2 and TRBJ2-2; D is perhaps TRBD2 (6 bases). From germline, CDR1 is SNHLY and CDR2 FYNNEI. The CDR3 extends over 15 amino acids. Deletions cut 2 bases from V and 4 bases from J, with 11 bases between. The DNA of the CDR3 is TGTGCCAGCAGTGAATATCGGGGAGGCACCGGGGAGCTGTTTTTT. This translates into CASSEYRGGTGELFF. The full variable domain, with the rest looked up from reference TRBV2 and TRBJ2-2, is EPEVTQTPSHQVTQMGQEVILRCVPISNHLYFYWYRQILGQKVEFLVSFYNNEISEKSEIFDDQFSVERPDGSNFTLKIRSTKLEDSAMYFCASSEYRGGTGELFFGEGSRLTVL.

V is TRBV5-1 and J is TRBJ2-5; tentative D call: TRBD1 (6 bases). Germline V CDR1 and CDR2: SGHRS, YFSETQ. CDR3 length equals 15 residues. V was trimmed by 2 bases and J by 2 bases, leaving 13 bases between them. The CDR3, as DNA: TGCGCCAGCAGCTTTATACAGGGACGACAAGAGACCCAGTACTTC. Translation gives CASSFIQGRQETQYF.

The chain employs TRBV7-9 and TRBJ2-7; D may be TRBD1 (6 bases). This CDR3 contains 15 residues. Trimming took 4 bases from V and 3 from J, leaving 16 bases between them. The germline gives CDR1 SEHNR, CDR2 FQNEAQ (reference sequence). Here the CDR3 reads CASSSPTGYYYEQYF. CDR3 bases: TGTGCCAGCAGCTCCCCGACAGGCTATTACTACGAGCAGTACTTC.